This is a list of T cell receptor beta chains from one sample in a study of cytotoxic CD8 clonotypes in ibrutinib-treated CLL. Measured with immunoSEQ multiplex PCR; TCRdb has only the in-frame clones, and not every one. Of about 130,000 clones in the sample, less than 90% were seen once. The specimen comprised PBMCs, sampled after 24 months of ibrutinib treatment. The receptors originated from a human donor with chronic lymphocytic leukemia. CDR3s include the opening cysteine and the closing phenylalanine or tryptophan. Each record gives: V gene, J gene, D gene, clone size, CDR3 protein, CDR3 DNA. A D gene is named only where the DNA matches it firmly. Size values are once, few and many counts, or a class for expanded clones, and some rows have none.

>TRBV7-9|TRBJ2-5|TRBD2|NA
CASSSPIAGGEETQYF
TGTGCCAGCAGCTCCCCTATAGCGGGGGGGGAGGAGACCCAGTACTTC
>TRBV5-1|TRBJ1-2|TRBD1|few
CASSLGGTGNYGYTF
TGCGCCAGCAGCTTGGGTGGGACAGGAAACTATGGCTACACCTTC
>TRBV30|TRBJ1-3|TRBD1|NA
CAWSPWTGFSGNTIYF
TGTGCCTGGAGTCCCTGGACAGGATTTTCGGGAAACACCATATATTTT
>TRBV6-1|TRBJ1-5|TRBD1|NA
CASSDPGTGLNQPQHF
TGTGCCAGCAGTGATCCCGGGACAGGGCTCAATCAGCCCCAGCATTTT
>TRBV4-1|TRBJ2-2|NA|NA
CASSQEAARLAGELFF
TGCGCCAGCAGCCAAGAGGCTGCGCGCCTAGCCGGGGAGCTGTTTTTT
>TRBV7-9|TRBJ1-2|TRBD1|NA
CASSVRDRIYGYTF
TGTGCCAGCAGCGTCCGGGACAGGATCTATGGCTACACCTTC
>TRBV10-2|TRBJ1-1|NA|few
CASRPGPSNTEAFF
TGCGCCAGCAGGCCGGGACCCTCGAACACTGAAGCTTTCTTT
>TRBV19|TRBJ2-7|NA|once
CASKRKGQGRLEEQYF
TGTGCCAGTAAAAGGAAAGGGCAGGGGCGTCTTGAGGAGCAGTACTTC
>TRBV9|TRBJ2-1|TRBD1|once
CASSVVGQGAADEQFF
TGTGCCAGCAGCGTGGTGGGACAGGGGGCGGCCGATGAGCAGTTCTTC
>TRBV19|TRBJ1-3|NA|few
CASSIVSGNTIYF
TGTGCCAGTAGTATAGTCTCTGGAAACACCATATATTTT
>TRBV13|TRBJ1-1|TRBD1|NA
CASSLTGDTEAFF
TGTGCCAGCAGCTTGACAGGGGACACTGAAGCTTTCTTT
>TRBV4-3|TRBJ2-2|NA|NA
CASSQDFQSVPGELFF
TGCGCCAGCAGCCAAGATTTCCAGTCTGTGCCCGGGGAGCTGTTTTTT
>TRBV28|TRBJ1-6|TRBD1|NA
CASRVPGTGDSPLHF
TGTGCCAGCAGGGTCCCCGGGACAGGGGACTCACCCCTCCACTTT
>TRBV7-6|TRBJ1-2|NA|NA
CASSPAGGPYGYTF
TGTGCCAGCAGCCCAGCGGGGGGCCCCTATGGCTACACCTTC
>TRBV12-5|TRBJ2-1|NA|NA
CASGLWRQGEQFF
TGTGCTAGTGGTTTGTGGCGGCAGGGTGAGCAGTTCTTC
>TRBV6-6|TRBJ2-2|NA|NA
CASKHRSTGELFF
TGTGCCAGCAAGCACCGGAGCACCGGGGAGCTGTTTTTT
>TRBV6-1|TRBJ2-5|TRBD1|NA
CASSEWDRKETQYF
TGTGCCAGCAGTGAATGGGACAGGAAAGAGACCCAGTACTTC
>TRBV6-5|TRBJ2-7|TRBD1|NA
CASSAYRGSYEQYF
TGTGCCAGCAGTGCCTACAGGGGATCCTACGAGCAGTACTTC
>TRBV19|TRBJ1-6|NA|NA
CASSMPGDNSPLHF
TGTGCCAGTAGTATGCCGGGAGATAATTCACCCCTCCACTTT
>TRBV6-5|TRBJ2-7|NA|NA
CASSYSGFGFGEQYF
TGTGCCAGCAGTTACTCAGGGTTTGGGTTCGGCGAGCAGTACTTC
>TRBV29-1|TRBJ1-1|TRBD1|NA
CSGETGVTEAFF
TGCAGCGGGGAGACAGGGGTCACTGAAGCTTTCTTT
>TRBV28|TRBJ1-6|NA|NA
CASRKMGSTHGHSPLHF
TGTGCCAGCAGAAAAATGGGGTCGACCCACGGGCATTCACCCCTCCACTTT
>TRBV12-5|TRBJ1-6|NA|NA
CASGLATGWNSPLHF
TGTGCTAGTGGTTTGGCCACAGGGTGGAATTCACCCCTCCACTTT
>TRBV7-2|TRBJ1-1|NA|NA
CASILGNIVNTEAFF
TGTGCCAGCATACTAGGGAACATTGTGAACACTGAAGCTTTCTTT
>TRBV30|TRBJ2-2|NA|NA
CAWTGADITGELFF
TGTGCCTGGACGGGGGCGGATATAACCGGGGAGCTGTTTTTT
>TRBV4-3|TRBJ1-1|NA|NA
CASSQDFIGSKITEAFF
TGCGCCAGCAGCCAAGATTTTATCGGCAGCAAAATTACTGAAGCTTTCTTT
>TRBV18|TRBJ1-3|NA|NA
CASSPRSGNTIYF
TGTGCCAGCTCACCACGTTCTGGAAACACCATATATTTT
>TRBV19|TRBJ2-5|TRBD2|NA
CASSKVSGTSQETQYF
TGTGCCAGTAGTAAAGTTAGCGGGACCTCTCAAGAGACCCAGTACTTC
>TRBV29-1|TRBJ2-1|TRBD1|NA
CSVQGQGYGQFF
TGCAGCGTCCAGGGACAGGGGTATGGGCAGTTCTTC
>TRBV6-5|TRBJ1-1|NA|NA
CASSYGLSTITEAFF
TGTGCCAGCAGTTACGGTTTATCCACTATCACTGAAGCTTTCTTT
>TRBV6-1|TRBJ2-5|NA|NA
CASTLWPGGVETQYF
TGTGCCAGCACCCTCTGGCCGGGGGGCGTAGAGACCCAGTACTTC
>TRBV6-4|TRBJ1-6|NA|NA
CASSPKRGRSPLHF
TGTGCCAGCAGCCCCAAGAGGGGACGGTCACCCCTCCACTTT
>TRBV11-2|TRBJ2-1|TRBD2|NA
CASSLVAGGVNEQFF
TGTGCCAGCAGCTTAGTGGCGGGGGGGGTGAATGAGCAGTTCTTC
>TRBV18|TRBJ1-1|NA|NA
CASSPNPMNTEAFF
TGTGCCAGCTCACCAAACCCCATGAACACTGAAGCTTTCTTT
>TRBV10-2|TRBJ2-1|TRBD2|NA
CASSLAGPEQFF
TGCGCCAGCAGTCTAGCGGGGCCAGAGCAGTTCTTC
>TRBV30|TRBJ1-1|NA|NA
CAWSAWGQGLNTEAFF
TGTGCCTGGAGTGCCTGGGGGCAGGGGCTGAACACTGAAGCTTTCTTT
>TRBV11-2|TRBJ2-3|TRBD1|NA
CASSRRGDRTTDTQYF
TGTGCCAGCAGCAGGAGGGGGGACAGGACCACAGATACGCAGTATTTT
>TRBV5-6|TRBJ1-1|NA|NA
CASSPLGGLGDTEAFF
TGTGCCAGCAGCCCGCTCGGGGGTTTGGGGGACACTGAAGCTTTCTTT
>TRBV28|TRBJ1-6|TRBD1|NA
CASRTLGGQGASYNSPLHF
TGTGCCAGCAGGACATTGGGGGGACAGGGGGCTTCCTATAATTCACCCCTCCACTTT
>TRBV10-1|TRBJ2-5|NA|many
CASSVPGDSRETQYF
TGCGCCAGCAGTGTACCGGGGGATAGTAGGGAGACCCAGTACTTC
>TRBV11-3|TRBJ2-2|TRBD1|NA
CASSTAGGAGGELFF
TGTGCCAGCAGTACAGCAGGGGGCGCTGGCGGGGAGCTGTTTTTT